The text below deals with one T cell receptor (beta chain). What it binds is unknown. Presence of unique molecular identifiers characterized the TCR beta cDNA libraries. TCRdb analysed the PCR reads with MiXCR anew, one entry per CDR3 protein. The sample has about 540,000 distinct CDR3 sequences; around a third are singletons. Germline V CDR1 and CDR2: DFQATT, SNEGSKA (reference sequence). V lost 0 bases, J lost 4 bases, and 4 bases stayed unmatched. CDR3 length equals 14 residues. The sample originates from a study of post-analysis software for immune sequencing data. Findings and caveats of the study: There were a handful of TRBV segments more frequent in patients than controls, and TRBV5-6, TRBV5-1 and TRBV20-1 were among them.

Source material: blood. This chain joins TRBV20-1 and TRBJ1-2, with 8 bases identical to TRBD1. This TCR was recovered from a girl aged 2 to 17 with multiple sclerosis. CDR3 nucleotide sequence: TGCAGTGCTAGAGATCAGGGGGCGGTCTATGGCTACACCTTC. Translated: CSARDQGAVYGYTF.